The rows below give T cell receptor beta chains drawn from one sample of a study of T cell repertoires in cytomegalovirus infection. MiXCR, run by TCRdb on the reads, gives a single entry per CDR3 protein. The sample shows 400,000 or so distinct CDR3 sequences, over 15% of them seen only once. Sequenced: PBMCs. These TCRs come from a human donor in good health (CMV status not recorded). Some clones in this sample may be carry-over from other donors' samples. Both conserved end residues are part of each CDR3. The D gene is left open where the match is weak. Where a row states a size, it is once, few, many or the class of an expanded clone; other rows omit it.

CDR3 protein: CASSFRGGSGKNIQYF
CDR3 DNA: TGTGCCAGCAGCTTTCGGGGGGGATCAGGCAAAAACATTCAGTACTTC
clone size: -
D gene: TRBD2
V gene: TRBV7-2
J gene: TRBJ2-4

CDR3 protein: CASSLVGQYGNYGYTF
CDR3 DNA: TGTGCCAGCAGCTTAGTCGGACAGTACGGTAACTATGGCTACACCTTC
clone size: -
D gene: -
V gene: TRBV7-2
J gene: TRBJ1-2

CDR3 protein: CASSDERENPGELFF
CDR3 DNA: TGTGCCAGCAGCGATGAGCGGGAGAATCCCGGGGAGCTGTTTTTT
clone size: -
D gene: TRBD2
V gene: TRBV7-6
J gene: TRBJ2-2

CDR3 protein: CASTRGGTIYF
CDR3 DNA: TGTGCCAGCACTCGGGGAGGAACCATATATTTT
clone size: few
D gene: -
V gene: TRBV6-5
J gene: TRBJ1-3

CDR3 protein: CASRSTSGTGEQYF
CDR3 DNA: TGTGCCAGCAGGTCAACTAGCGGGACAGGAGAGCAGTACTTC
clone size: -
D gene: TRBD2
V gene: TRBV3-1
J gene: TRBJ2-7

CDR3 protein: CASRKGRPTGQPQHF
CDR3 DNA: TGTGCCAGCAGGAAAGGGAGACCTACGGGTCAGCCCCAGCATTTT
clone size: -
D gene: -
V gene: TRBV6-5
J gene: TRBJ1-5

CDR3 protein: CSVVTGMNTEAFF
CDR3 DNA: TGCAGCGTTGTTACAGGTATGAACACTGAAGCTTTCTTT
clone size: -
D gene: -
V gene: TRBV29-1
J gene: TRBJ1-1

CDR3 protein: CASSLGTYNEQFF
CDR3 DNA: TGTGCCAGCAGCCTGGGTACCTACAATGAGCAGTTCTTC
clone size: many
D gene: -
V gene: TRBV7-8
J gene: TRBJ2-1

CDR3 protein: CASSWGQGSYPQHF
CDR3 DNA: TGTGCCAGCAGCTGGGGACAGGGGTCGTACCCCCAGCATTTT
clone size: -
D gene: TRBD1
V gene: TRBV6-1
J gene: TRBJ1-5

CDR3 protein: CASSFVGRGPREQFF
CDR3 DNA: TGTGCCAGCAGCTTCGTCGGGAGGGGGCCACGTGAGCAGTTCTTC
clone size: -
D gene: -
V gene: TRBV11-1
J gene: TRBJ2-1

CDR3 protein: CASSYGRSEPGANVLTF
CDR3 DNA: TGTGCCAGCAGCTACGGACGCTCGGAACCTGGGGCCAACGTCCTGACTTTC
clone size: many
D gene: -
V gene: TRBV7-2
J gene: TRBJ2-6

CDR3 protein: CASSAAGLGGDYGYTF
CDR3 DNA: TGCGCCAGCAGCGCAGCCGGTTTGGGAGGGGACTATGGCTACACCTTC
clone size: -
D gene: -
V gene: TRBV5-1
J gene: TRBJ1-2

CDR3 protein: CASSQDTSGRADTQYF
CDR3 DNA: TGCGCCAGCAGCCAAGACACTAGCGGGAGGGCAGATACGCAGTATTTT
clone size: -
D gene: TRBD2
V gene: TRBV4-3
J gene: TRBJ2-3

CDR3 protein: CSGTSAGELFF
CDR3 DNA: TGCAGCGGGACTAGTGCCGGGGAGCTGTTTTTT
clone size: -
D gene: TRBD2
V gene: TRBV29-1
J gene: TRBJ2-2

CDR3 protein: CSVTGVTSTDTQYF
CDR3 DNA: TGCAGCGTTACGGGGGTGACCTCCACAGATACGCAGTATTTT
clone size: -
D gene: -
V gene: TRBV29-1
J gene: TRBJ2-3

CDR3 protein: CATSRDGKDTIYF
CDR3 DNA: TGTGCCACCAGCAGAGATGGCAAGGACACCATATATTTT
clone size: -
D gene: -
V gene: TRBV15
J gene: TRBJ1-3

CDR3 protein: CASWGGTDYEQYF
CDR3 DNA: TGTGCCAGCTGGGGCGGGACAGACTACGAGCAGTACTTC
clone size: -
D gene: -
V gene: TRBV6-2/TRBV6-3
J gene: TRBJ2-7

CDR3 protein: CASSYQGGSSTDTQYF
CDR3 DNA: TGTGCCAGCAGCTATCAAGGGGGTTCTAGCACAGATACGCAGTATTTT
clone size: many
D gene: -
V gene: TRBV11-2
J gene: TRBJ2-3

CDR3 protein: CAISGTSARTNSPLHF
CDR3 DNA: TGTGCCATCAGTGGAACCTCGGCCAGAACTAATTCACCCCTCCACTTT
clone size: -
D gene: -
V gene: TRBV10-3
J gene: TRBJ1-6

CDR3 protein: CASSLGLATAYEQYF
CDR3 DNA: TGTGCCAGCAGCCTCGGACTAGCTACAGCCTACGAGCAGTACTTC
clone size: -
D gene: TRBD2
V gene: TRBV6-1
J gene: TRBJ2-7

CDR3 protein: CATDRPETGEGTEAFF
CDR3 DNA: TGTGCCACCGACCGCCCAGAGACAGGGGAAGGCACTGAAGCTTTCTTT
clone size: few
D gene: TRBD1
V gene: TRBV12-3/TRBV12-4
J gene: TRBJ1-1

CDR3 protein: CASTRTGSNTIYF
CDR3 DNA: TGTGCCAGCACCCGGACAGGGTCCAACACCATATATTTT
clone size: -
D gene: TRBD1
V gene: TRBV9
J gene: TRBJ1-3

CDR3 protein: CASSLGVDTQYF
CDR3 DNA: TGTGCCAGCAGCTTGGGAGTAGATACGCAGTATTTT
clone size: many
D gene: -
V gene: TRBV7-2
J gene: TRBJ2-3

CDR3 protein: CASSFGTSGNYNEQFF
CDR3 DNA: TGTGCCAGCAGCTTTGGTACTAGCGGAAACTACAATGAGCAGTTCTTC
clone size: many
D gene: TRBD2
V gene: TRBV7-9
J gene: TRBJ2-1

CDR3 protein: CASSQMAADTQYF
CDR3 DNA: TGTGCCAGCAGCCAGATGGCTGCGGATACGCAGTATTTT
clone size: few
D gene: -
V gene: TRBV4-2
J gene: TRBJ2-3

CDR3 protein: CSARPLAGASSYNEQFF
CDR3 DNA: TGCAGTGCTAGACCTCTAGCGGGGGCTAGCTCCTACAATGAGCAGTTCTTC
clone size: many
D gene: TRBD2
V gene: TRBV20-1
J gene: TRBJ2-1

CDR3 protein: CSADAPTQETQYF
CDR3 DNA: TGCAGTGCCGATGCTCCCACCCAAGAGACCCAGTACTTC
clone size: -
D gene: -
V gene: TRBV20-1
J gene: TRBJ2-5

CDR3 protein: CASSPERQPQHF
CDR3 DNA: TGTGCCAGTAGTCCTGAAAGGCAGCCCCAGCATTTT
clone size: once
D gene: -
V gene: TRBV19
J gene: TRBJ1-5

CDR3 protein: CASSPRGVQETQYF
CDR3 DNA: TGTGCCAGCAGCCCCCGGGGCGTACAAGAGACCCAGTACTTC
clone size: few
D gene: -
V gene: TRBV7-2
J gene: TRBJ2-5

CDR3 protein: CASSPGLAGLDTQYF
CDR3 DNA: TGTGCCAGCAGCCCAGGGCTAGCGGGGCTAGATACGCAGTATTTT
clone size: many
D gene: TRBD2
V gene: TRBV7-2
J gene: TRBJ2-3

CDR3 protein: CASRTGHRDQPQHF
CDR3 DNA: TGTGCCAGCAGGACTGGACATAGGGATCAGCCCCAGCATTTT
clone size: few
D gene: -
V gene: TRBV28
J gene: TRBJ1-5